Presented here are 9 T cell receptor beta chains from one specimen sequenced in a study of T cell responses to AZD1222 COVID-19 vaccine. Here immunoSEQ multiplex PCR was the method, and the copy in TCRdb shows in-frame clones only, minus some. This table has 90,000 to 150,000 clones, about 93% appearing once. The sample was peripheral blood, taken 28 days after the second dose of the MenACWY control vaccine. The receptors shown here come from an adult who received the MenACWY meningococcal vaccine as a control.

This chain uses TRBV4-2 with TRBJ2-2, with D perhaps TRBD2 (5 bases). CDR1 LGHNA and CDR2 YNFKEQ come from the germline V gene. This CDR3 has 15 residues. Trimming stripped 1 base from V and 7 bases from J, with 13 bases between. CDR3 sequence: CASSQAGLRGGELFF. The DNA of the CDR3 is TGTGCCAGCAGCCAAGCAGGCCTCCGGGGCGGGGAGCTGTTTTTT.

This clone appeared a single time. The rearrangement joins TRBV7-6 to TRBJ2-5, with TRBD2 as a possible D gene (6 bases). This CDR3 is 15 amino acids long. V was trimmed by 2 bases and J by 2 bases, leaving 12 bases between them. Germline V gene sequence: CDR1 SGHVS, CDR2 FNYEAQ. The CDR3 loop is CASSLQAGRQETQYF. Here the CDR3 DNA reads TGTGCCAGCAGCTTACAAGCCGGGAGACAAGAGACCCAGTACTTC.

The V gene is TRBV9, the J gene TRBJ2-7; 8 bases fit TRBD1. The germline gives CDR1 SGDLS, CDR2 YYNGEE. Unmatched junction bases numbered 8, after V lost 0 bases and J lost 3 bases. The CDR3 totals 16 residues. CDR3 loop: CASSVGFGTGVYEQYF. As DNA, the CDR3 is TGTGCCAGCAGCGTAGGGTTCGGGACAGGAGTCTACGAGCAGTACTTC.

The chain carries TRBV11-2 and TRBJ2-3, with a possible D match to TRBD2 (7 bases). This CDR3 spans 17 amino acids. Germline assignment: CDR1 SGHAT and CDR2 FQNNGV. V lost 2 bases to trimming and J lost 2 bases, with 17 bases between them. The CDR3 protein is CASSLRLAGANTDTQYF. The DNA of the CDR3 is TGTGCCAGCAGCTTACGTCTCGCGGGGGCGAACACAGATACGCAGTATTTT.

This chain links TRBV5-5 with TRBJ2-3; D gene unclear. Germline values: CDR1 SGHKS, CDR2 YYEKEE (reference sequence). The CDR3 runs to 14 residues. Between the trimmed V and J ends, which lost 4 bases and 0 bases, there was a span of 9 bases. The CDR3 nucleotides are TGTGCCAGCAGCCGGACCAGCAGCACAGATACGCAGTATTTT. Translated: CASSRTSSTDTQYF. Together with reference TRBV5-5 and TRBJ2-3, the CDR3 gives the full variable domain: DAGVTQSPTHLIKTRGQQVTLRCSPISGHKSVSWYQQVLGQGPQFIFQYYEKEERGRGNFPDRFSARQFPNYSSELNVNALLLGDSALYLCASSRTSSTDTQYFGPGTRLTVL.

This clone was counted between two and nine times. The rearrangement joins TRBV9 to TRBJ1-5; 9 bases agree with TRBD1. Germline CDR1 SGDLS, CDR2 YYNGEE. V lost 4 bases, J lost 7 bases, and 9 bases stayed unmatched. The CDR3 has 15 residues. In DNA, the CDR3 is TGTGCCAGCAGCCTTACAGGGGGCGCATTGCAGCCCCAGCATTTT. Protein product: CASSLTGGALQPQHF. Combining the CDR3 with reference TRBV9 and TRBJ1-5 gives the whole variable domain DSGVTQTPKHLITATGQRVTLRCSPRSGDLSVYWYQQSLDQGLQFLIQYYNGEERAKGNILERFSAQQFPDLHSELNLSSLELGDSALYFCASSLTGGALQPQHFGDGTRLSIL.

CDR3 DNA: TGTGCCACCAGCAGCAAAAGGACAGGTCCTAATTCACCCCTCCACTTT. The encoded protein is CATSSKRTGPNSPLHF. The rearrangement links TRBV15 to TRBJ1-6; 7 bases are shared with TRBD1. Losses at the gene ends were 3 bases for V and 6 bases for J; bases not matched to a gene: 8. Germline-derived CDR1 and CDR2 are LNHNV and YYDKDF (reference sequence). This CDR3 is built from 16 residues.

This sequence joins TRBV5-1 and TRBJ2-1; no firm D call. Per the germline V gene, CDR1 is SGHRS and CDR2 is YFSETQ. This CDR3 has 12 amino acids. The V and J ends lost 4 bases and 6 bases respectively, with 8 bases between them. CDR3 sequence (DNA): TGCGCCAGCAGCCCTGGGCCCAATGAGCAGTTCTTC. Its protein is CASSPGPNEQFF.

This rearrangement joins TRBV4-2 to TRBJ2-7; TRBD1 matches at 9 bases. This CDR3 contains 15 residues. Germline CDR1 reads LGHNA; CDR2 reads YNFKEQ. J gave up 6 bases and V 3 bases, and 9 bases lay outside the gene matches. DNA of the CDR3: TGTGCCAGCAGCCAGCTACAGGGGGCGCGGGGCGAGCAGTACTTC. Translated: CASSQLQGARGEQYF.